This T cell receptor (beta chain) comes out of a study of OX40 agonist ivuxolimab in advanced cancers. Study results and limitations: With doses of 0.1 to 3.0 mg/kg, CD4+ and CD8+ blood T cells had undergone clonal expansion by week 6.

The data were produced by immunoSEQ multiplex PCR, yet TCRdb's version contains in-frame clones alone and is incomplete. The table shows over 15,000 clones, with 75% to 90% occurring only once. Remarks on this clone: Its target is unknown.

If patients had autoimmune disease history or systemic immunosuppression, they were excluded. Samples of blood were obtained at baseline, on cycle 4 day 1, and on cycle 7 day 1. The CDR3 contains 13 residues. The V gene lost 1 base and the J gene lost 6 bases, with 7 bases spanning the gap. Germline loops: CDR1 SGHTA, CDR2 FQGNSA. This chain uses TRBV7-2 with TRBJ2-4, with D maybe TRBD1 (5 bases). This TCR was recovered from an adult with an advanced solid tumor such as melanoma, head and neck, liver or kidney cancer. The starting material was CD4+ or CD8+ T cells sorted from blood, obtained in a trial of the OX40 agonist ivuxolimab. The CDR3 reads CASSLGQRNIQYF. The CDR3 bases are TGTGCCAGCAGCTTAGGACAGAGAAACATTCAGTACTTC.